The 17 T cell receptor beta chains below were found in one sample sequenced in a study of regulatory T cells in long-lasting Graves disease. The time point was: newly diagnosed GD, antithyroid drugs for less than 3 months. There was RNA extracted from PBMCs, and the TCR library was made from it. Building the TCR beta libraries relied on iRepertoire HTBI primers, and CDR3 regions underwent Arm-PCR. TCRdb recomputed calls from the multiplex PCR reads with MiXCR, one row per CDR3 protein. The profile shows 200,000 to 250,000 distinct CDR3 sequences, approximately 19% of them singletons. This sample was also put to use in a study of T cells in Graves' hyperthyroidism and ophthalmopathy.

This sample comprised peripheral blood mononuclear cells (PBMCs), obtained at new diagnosis, from a patient treated with antithyroid drugs. These receptors originate from a woman in her twenties or thirties with Graves disease.

In this sample, this clonotype turned up many times. The CDR3 sequence is CASSFSNEQFF. The CDR3 DNA reads as TGCGCCAGCAGCTTCTCCAATGAGCAGTTCTTC. The J gene is TRBJ2-1, the V gene TRBV5-1, with D unresolved. Between the trimmed V and J ends, which lost 2 bases and 6 bases, there was a span of 3 bases. The CDR3 is 11 amino acids. Germline assignment: CDR1 SGHRS and CDR2 YFSETQ.

This clonotype was found a few times. The rearrangement joins TRBV11-3 to TRBJ1-2; no reliable D call. Germline lookup yields CDR1 SGHNT and CDR2 YENEEA. The CDR3 is 14 amino acids. Trimming cost V 5 bases and J 6 bases, with 16 bases left between them. The CDR3 region is CASSRRTQVNGYTF. The CDR3 nucleotides are TGTGCCAGCAGCCGTCGGACGCAGGTCAATGGCTACACCTTC.

This clonotype was counted at least ten times. The V gene is TRBV10-3, the J gene TRBJ2-1; 12 bases align to TRBD2. V lost 3 bases to trimming and J lost 10 bases; unmatched junction nucleotides: 16. The CDR3 is made up of 18 amino acids. Germline CDR1 and CDR2: ENHRY and SYGVKD. CDR3 DNA sequence: TGTGCCATCAGTGACCGTGGACCGAGTGAACTAGCGGGAGGAGAGCAGTTCTTC. Translating it yields CAISDRGPSELAGGEQFF.

This clonotype was detected many times. This sequence joins TRBV9 and TRBJ1-1; D possibly corresponds to TRBD1 (5 bases). The CDR3 covers 15 residues. V was pared by 0 bases and J by 0 bases, with 9 bases between. CDR1 SGDLS and CDR2 YYNGEE come from the germline V gene. CDR3 sequence (DNA): TGTGCCAGCAGCGTAGCGACAGCTATGAACACTGAAGCTTTCTTT. Translated: CASSVATAMNTEAFF.

This clonotype showed up many times. The chain employs TRBV28 and TRBJ2-1; 9 nucleotides line up with TRBD1. V dropped 5 bases and J dropped 7; count of bases not matched to a gene: 9. The CDR3 has 15 amino acids. CDR1 and CDR2 from the germline V gene are MDHEN and SYDVKM. CDR3 in DNA: TGTGCCAGCAGTATGGGGGGACAGGGTGATAATGAGCAGTTCTTC. This sequence encodes CASSMGGQGDNEQFF. The variable domain in full, completed from reference TRBV28 and TRBJ2-1, reads DVKVTQSSRYLVKRTGEKVFLECVQDMDHENMFWYRQDPGLGLRLIYFSYDVKMKEKGDIPEGYSVSREKKERFSLILESASTNQTSMYLCASSMGGQGDNEQFFGPGTRLTVL.

The chain joins TRBV19 to TRBJ1-5; the match to TRBD1 covers 7 bases. CDR3 length: 14 residues. Germline CDR1 LNHDA, CDR2 SQIVND (reference sequence). The V and J ends lost 4 bases and 6 bases, in that order; junction bases with no gene match: 6. This CDR3 reads CASSTRQGGQPQHF. CDR3 DNA sequence: TGTGCCAGTAGTACCCGACAGGGAGGTCAGCCCCAGCATTTT. Together with reference TRBV19 and TRBJ1-5, the CDR3 gives the full variable domain: DGGITQSPKYLFRKEGQNVTLSCEQNLNHDAMYWYRQDPGQGLRLIYYSQIVNDFQKGDIAEGYSVSREKKESFPLTVTSAQKNPTAFYLCASSTRQGGQPQHFGDGTRLSIL.

This sequence joins TRBV9 and TRBJ2-3, with 10 bases that match TRBD2. This CDR3 region has 15 residues. Germline CDR1 SGDLS, CDR2 YYNGEE. Trimming at V came to 2 bases and at J to 4 bases, leaving 4 bases not matched to a gene. The CDR3 reads CASSVASGGADTQYF. CDR3 nucleotide sequence: TGTGCCAGCAGCGTCGCTAGCGGGGGCGCAGATACGCAGTATTTT.

This clonotype has at least ten counts. J is TRBJ2-3 and V is TRBV19, with D perhaps TRBD1 (8 bases). Looked up from germline, CDR1 is LNHDA and CDR2 is SQIVND (reference sequence). This CDR3 has 14 amino acids. The V end was cut by 5 bases, the J end by 3 bases, with 12 bases between. The CDR3 protein is CASSDRGGTDTQYF. For the CDR3, the DNA is TGTGCCAGTAGTGACAGGGGAGGGACAGATACGCAGTATTTT.

The chain has TRBV7-2 and TRBJ2-7; tentative D call: TRBD1 (6 bases). The germline V gene encodes CDR1 SGHTA and CDR2 FQGNSA. The CDR3 runs to 12 residues. V was pared by 5 bases and J by 6 bases, with 11 bases between. CDR3 amino acids: CASSPGQFEQYF. The CDR3 DNA reads TGTGCCAGCAGCCCCGGACAGTTCGAGCAGTACTTC. Combining the CDR3 with reference TRBV7-2 and TRBJ2-7 gives the whole variable domain GAGVSQSPSNKVTEKGKDVELRCDPISGHTALYWYRQSLGQGLEFLIYFQGNSAPDKSGLPSDRFSAERTGGSVSTLTIQRTQQEDSAVYLCASSPGQFEQYFGPGTRLTVT.

In its sample, this clonotype was seen many times. This chain links TRBV11-3 with TRBJ2-1, with 9 bases matching TRBD2. J lost 3 bases, V lost 5 bases, and 5 bases had no gene match. Germline CDR1 is SGHNT and CDR2 is YENEEA. The CDR3 covers 15 residues. The CDR3 loop reads CASSPGTSSYNEQFF. DNA for the CDR3: TGTGCCAGCAGCCCCGGGACTAGCAGCTACAATGAGCAGTTCTTC.

This clonotype was seen only once. This likely traces to a read error, being one base from a far larger clone. The chain carries TRBV28 and TRBJ2-1; 8 bases match TRBD2. The CDR3 sequence is 14 residues long. CDR1 is MDHEN and CDR2 is SYDVKM in the germline V gene. The CDR3 nucleotides read TGTGCCAGCAGTCTCGCGGGAGGCCGGGAGACCCGGTACTTC. Its protein product is CASSLAGGRETRYF.

This clonotype was counted between two and nine times. This chain uses TRBV29-1 with TRBJ1-1; D uncertain. Per germline, CDR1 SQVTM and CDR2 ANQGSEA. The CDR3 sequence is 12 residues long. Trimming took off 7 bases at V and 4 bases at J, with 13 bases between the two ends. The CDR3 nucleotides are TGCAGCGCTGGCCCGGGTGGCACTGAAGCTTTCTTT. Protein product: CSAGPGGTEAFF.

This clonotype has ten or more counts. The CDR3 here is CATGLAGNTDTQYF. The CDR3 DNA reads TGTGCCACGGGACTAGCGGGAAACACAGATACGCAGTATTTT. V and J are TRBV24-1 and TRBJ2-3, with 13 bases lining up with TRBD2. V shed 10 bases and J 2 bases; nucleotides not matched to a gene: 2. The germline V gene encodes CDR1 KGHDR and CDR2 SFDVKD. This CDR3 region has 14 residues.

This clonotype was detected many times. This chain connects TRBV10-2 to TRBJ1-2, with D uncertain. Germline V lookup: CDR1 WSHSY, CDR2 SAAADI. The V end was cut by 2 bases, the J end by 5 bases, with 15 bases between. This CDR3 is 15 amino acids long. DNA for the CDR3: TGCGCCAGCAGTGAGAGGCTGAGTCCCTCGTATGGCTACACCTTC. It is translated as CASSERLSPSYGYTF.

In its sample, this clonotype ranks as large. The chain is built from TRBV27 and TRBJ2-7, with a possible D match to TRBD1 (6 bases). From germline, CDR1 is MNHEY and CDR2 SMNVEV (reference sequence). The CDR3 has 15 residues. With 2 bases removed from V and 2 bases from J, the gap between germline ends came to 13 bases. The CDR3 region is CASSLETGTTYEQYF. In DNA, the CDR3 is TGTGCCAGCAGTTTAGAGACCGGGACAACCTACGAGCAGTACTTC.

This clonotype was observed at least ten times. The chain has TRBV19 and TRBJ2-7, with D tentatively TRBD1 or TRBD2 (5 bases each). This CDR3 comprises 14 residues. V lost 6 bases and J 3 bases, leaving 15 bases between the germline ends. The germline V gene encodes CDR1 LNHDA and CDR2 SQIVND (reference sequence). The CDR3 sequence: CASRGRDGRYEQYF. The CDR3 coding sequence is TGTGCCAGTAGGGGACGGGACGGGCGCTACGAGCAGTACTTC.

This clonotype was seen at least ten times. V and J are TRBV9 and TRBJ2-7, with D uncertain. The CDR3 sequence is 14 residues long. V lost 3 bases and J lost 3, with 13 bases in between. Germline V CDR1 and CDR2: SGDLS, YYNGEE. CDR3 region: CASSASDGYYEQYF. The CDR3 coding sequence is TGTGCCAGCAGCGCCTCAGACGGTTACTACGAGCAGTACTTC.